This entry lists 8 T cell receptor beta chains sequenced from one sample in a study of CD8+ T cells in alopecia areata (dated by TCRdb to 2016 to 2019). The time point label, read with the paper, signifies: baseline before oral tofacitinib. The library was built by means of the immunoSEQ multiplex PCR assay. To provide template for TCR sequencing, every sample had RNA extracted and reverse transcribed into cDNA. As stored in TCRdb, this immuneACCESS dataset retains in-frame rearrangements with V and J assigned. A fraction of the clones does not appear; measured against another copy, unresolved V genes explain less than half of the discrepancy, and the remainder lacks a known reason. The sample table lists 65,000 to 70,000 clones, 55% to 75% of them with a count of one. Jointly, the top ten make up approximately 15% of the sample. The input for sequencing was CD8+ T cells sorted from blood, taken at week 0. The receptors here all came from a human donor with alopecia areata.

The rearrangement joins TRBV7-9 to TRBJ2-1; unclear D gene. Germline V gene sequence: CDR1 SEHNR, CDR2 FQNEAQ (reference sequence). The germline V and J ends were trimmed by 2 bases and 6 bases, with 5 bases remaining between them. The CDR3 loop spans 12 amino acids. The CDR3 DNA follows: TGTGCCAGCAGCTTATTTCCCAATGAGCAGTTCTTC. It translates to CASSLFPNEQFF.

This rearrangement joins TRBV15 to TRBJ1-4; TRBD1 might be the D (5 bases). CDR3 length: 15 amino acids. V lost 5 bases, J lost 5 bases, and 15 bases lay in between. Germline V CDR1 and CDR2: LNHNV, YYDKDF (reference sequence). The CDR3 loop reads CATSQPPGLNEKLFF. Here the CDR3 DNA reads TGTGCCACCAGCCAACCCCCAGGGTTAAATGAAAAACTGTTTTTT.

This clone has more than one count but fewer than ten. J is TRBJ2-1 and V is TRBV14; D possibly corresponds to TRBD2 (6 bases). V dropped 8 bases and J dropped 4 bases, with 6 bases sitting between them. Germline V gives CDR1 SGHDN, CDR2 FVKESK. The CDR3 length is 11 residues. The CDR3 DNA reads TGTGCCAGCGGGGGGTACAATGAGCAGTTCTTC. This translates into CASGGYNEQFF.

The chain carries TRBV11-1 and TRBJ1-5, with no clear D. Germline V gene data show CDR1 as SGHAT and CDR2 as FQDESV (reference sequence). The CDR3 loop spans 16 amino acids. The ends were cut back, 4 bases at V and 6 bases at J, with 19 bases in the middle. The CDR3 sequence is CASSSSSHSLGQPQHF. CDR3 coding DNA: TGTGCCAGCAGCTCTTCATCCCACAGCCTTGGTCAGCCCCAGCATTTT.

This clone was detected only a few times. The gene calls are TRBV28 and TRBJ2-5, with a weak D call TRBD1 (7 bases). CDR3 size: 17 residues. CDR1 is MDHEN and CDR2 is SYDVKM in the germline V gene. V was trimmed by 6 bases and J by 2 bases, leaving 22 bases between them. CDR3 coding DNA: TGTGCCAGCAGCGGGACTGAGACAGGGATTATGCAAGAGACCCAGTACTTC. Translating gives CASSGTETGIMQETQYF.

This sequence joins TRBV7-9 and TRBJ2-3; no firm D call. Trimming pared 5 bases from V and 3 bases from J, leaving 9 bases between. The CDR3 has 13 amino acids. The V gene's germline CDR1 is SEHNR and CDR2 FQNEAQ (reference sequence). The CDR3 nucleotides are TGTGCCAGCAGCGCTCCTATGACAGATACGCAGTATTTT. Its translation: CASSAPMTDTQYF.

J is TRBJ1-1 and V is TRBV29-1, with TRBD1 matching over 8 bases. Germline lookup yields CDR1 SQVTM and CDR2 ANQGSEA. With V trimmed by 1 base and J by 8 bases, 6 bases remained unmatched. The CDR3 covers 13 residues. The CDR3 bases are TGCAGCGTTGAAGTCTGGACAGGGATCGAAGCTTTCTTT. Translation: CSVEVWTGIEAFF.

The chain uses TRBV7-9 and TRBJ2-1, with 8 nucleotides matching TRBD2. CDR1 and CDR2 (germline): SEHNR, FQNEAQ (reference sequence). The CDR3 totals 15 residues. V dropped 8 bases and J dropped 0; count of bases not matched to a gene: 6. The CDR3 bases are TGTGCCAGCCGGGTAGCGGGACTCTCCTACAATGAGCAGTTCTTC. It encodes CASRVAGLSYNEQFF.